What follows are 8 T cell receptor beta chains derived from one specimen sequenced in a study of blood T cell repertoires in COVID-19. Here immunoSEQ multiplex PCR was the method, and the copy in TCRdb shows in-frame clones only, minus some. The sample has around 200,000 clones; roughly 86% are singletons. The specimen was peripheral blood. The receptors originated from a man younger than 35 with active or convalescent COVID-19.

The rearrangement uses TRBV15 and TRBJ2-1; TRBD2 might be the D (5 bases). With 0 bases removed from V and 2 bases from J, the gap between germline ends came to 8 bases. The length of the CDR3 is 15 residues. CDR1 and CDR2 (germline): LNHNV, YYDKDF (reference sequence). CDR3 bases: TGTGCCACCAGCAGAGAGCTAGCTACCTACAATGAGCAGTTCTTC. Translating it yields CATSRELATYNEQFF.

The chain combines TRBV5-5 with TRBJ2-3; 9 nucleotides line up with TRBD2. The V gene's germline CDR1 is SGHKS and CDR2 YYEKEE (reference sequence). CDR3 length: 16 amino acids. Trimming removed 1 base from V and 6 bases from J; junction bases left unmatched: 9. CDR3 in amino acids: CASSLLGGGAPDTQYF. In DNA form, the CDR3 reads TGTGCCAGCAGCTTGCTCGGCGGGGGGGCTCCCGATACGCAGTATTTT.

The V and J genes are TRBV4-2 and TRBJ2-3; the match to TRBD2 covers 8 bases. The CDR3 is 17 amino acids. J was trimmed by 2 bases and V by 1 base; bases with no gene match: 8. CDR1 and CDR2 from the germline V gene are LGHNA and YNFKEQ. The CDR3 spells CASSQGEGTSDTDTQYF. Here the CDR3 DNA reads TGTGCCAGCAGCCAAGGAGAGGGGACTAGTGACACAGATACGCAGTATTTT.

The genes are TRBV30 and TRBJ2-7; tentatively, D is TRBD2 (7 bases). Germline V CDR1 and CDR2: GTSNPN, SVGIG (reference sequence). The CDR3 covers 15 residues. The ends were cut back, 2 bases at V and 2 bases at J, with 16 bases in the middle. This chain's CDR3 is CAWSSPRGGTYEQYF. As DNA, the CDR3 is TGTGCCTGGAGTTCCCCAAGGGGGGGGACCTACGAGCAGTACTTC.

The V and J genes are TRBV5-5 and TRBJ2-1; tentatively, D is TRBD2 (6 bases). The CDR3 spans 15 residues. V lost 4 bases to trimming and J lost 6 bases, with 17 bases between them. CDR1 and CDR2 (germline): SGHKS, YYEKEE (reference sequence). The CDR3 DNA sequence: TGTGCCAGCAGCCTGGGTCATGTGGGGGGCAATGAGCAGTTCTTC. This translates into CASSLGHVGGNEQFF.

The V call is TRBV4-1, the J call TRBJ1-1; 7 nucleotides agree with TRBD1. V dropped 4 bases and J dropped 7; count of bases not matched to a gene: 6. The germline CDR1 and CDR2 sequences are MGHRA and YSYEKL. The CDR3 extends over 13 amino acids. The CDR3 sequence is CASSPGGPGEAFF. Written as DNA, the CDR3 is TGCGCCAGCAGCCCAGGGGGTCCGGGTGAAGCTTTCTTT.

The CDR3 coding sequence is TGTGCCAGCAGTTACGATGCGGCCTCCTACAATGAGCAGTTCTTC. Its protein product is CASSYDAASYNEQFF. The rearrangement uses TRBV6-5 and TRBJ2-1, with D unclear. V lost 2 bases and J lost 0, with 8 bases in between. Germline CDR1 and CDR2: MNHEY and SVGAGI. The CDR3 runs 15 residues.

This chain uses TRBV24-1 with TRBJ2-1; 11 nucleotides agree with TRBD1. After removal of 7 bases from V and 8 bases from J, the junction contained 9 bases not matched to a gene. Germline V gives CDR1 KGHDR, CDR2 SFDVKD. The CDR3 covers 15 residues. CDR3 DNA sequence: TGTGCCACCAGAGCCACCGGGACAGGGGGAGATGAGCAGTTCTTC. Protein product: CATRATGTGGDEQFF.